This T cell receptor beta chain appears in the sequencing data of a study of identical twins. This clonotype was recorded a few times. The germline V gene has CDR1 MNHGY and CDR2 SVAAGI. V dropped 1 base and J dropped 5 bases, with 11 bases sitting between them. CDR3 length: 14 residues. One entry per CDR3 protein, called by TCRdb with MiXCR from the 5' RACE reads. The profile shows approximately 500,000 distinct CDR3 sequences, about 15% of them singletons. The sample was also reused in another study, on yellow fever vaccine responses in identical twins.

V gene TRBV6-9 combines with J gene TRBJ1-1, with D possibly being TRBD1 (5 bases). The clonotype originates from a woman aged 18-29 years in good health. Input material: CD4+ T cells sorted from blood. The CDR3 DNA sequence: TGTGCCAGCAGTTATTTCGGGGGTAAGACTGAAGCTTTCTTT. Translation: CASSYFGGKTEAFF.